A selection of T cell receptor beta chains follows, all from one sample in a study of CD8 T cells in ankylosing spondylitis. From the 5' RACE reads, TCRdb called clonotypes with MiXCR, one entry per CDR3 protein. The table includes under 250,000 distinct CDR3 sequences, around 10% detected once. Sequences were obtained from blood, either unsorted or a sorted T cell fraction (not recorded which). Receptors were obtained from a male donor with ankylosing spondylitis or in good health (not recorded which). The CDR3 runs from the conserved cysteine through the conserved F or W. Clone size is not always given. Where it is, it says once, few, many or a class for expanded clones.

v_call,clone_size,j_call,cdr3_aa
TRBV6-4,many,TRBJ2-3,CASSRDTSTDTQYF
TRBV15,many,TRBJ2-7,CATSREQGPSYEQYF
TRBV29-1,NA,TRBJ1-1,CSVEGQGNTEAFF
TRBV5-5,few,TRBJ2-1,CASSLLAGWEQFF
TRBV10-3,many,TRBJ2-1,CAISEGLATYNEQFF
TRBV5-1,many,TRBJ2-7,CASSVLSSGSSYEQYF
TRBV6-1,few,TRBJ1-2,CANSGTGYGYTF
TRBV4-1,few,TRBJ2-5,CASSQAGVETQYF
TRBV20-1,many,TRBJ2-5,CSAVGEETQYF
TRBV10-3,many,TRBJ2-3,CAIRLDRGSTDTQYF
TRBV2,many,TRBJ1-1,CASSPRDTEAFF
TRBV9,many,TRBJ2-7,CASSVALGSSYEQYF
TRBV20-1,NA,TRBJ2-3,CSARDPRGQNTDTQYF
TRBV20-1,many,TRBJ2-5,CSASQAETQYF
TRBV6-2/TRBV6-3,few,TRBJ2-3,CASNPGLAGGTSTDTQYF
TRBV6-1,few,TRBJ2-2,CASIGDRGTGELFF
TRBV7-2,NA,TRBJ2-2,CASSFASGRTGELFF
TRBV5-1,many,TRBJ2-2,CASSRNTGELFF
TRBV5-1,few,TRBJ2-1,CASSSLQGQTDNEQFF
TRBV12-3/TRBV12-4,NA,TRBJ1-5,CASSFTGYSNQPQHF
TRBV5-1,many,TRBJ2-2,CASSLVPSGAGELFF
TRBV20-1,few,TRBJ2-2,CSAHSQRGTGELFF
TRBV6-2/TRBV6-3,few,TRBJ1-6,CASSLDTSPLHF
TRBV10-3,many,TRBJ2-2,CAIFRLLTGELFF
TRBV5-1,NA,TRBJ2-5,CASRAEGETQYF
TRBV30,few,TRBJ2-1,CAWSKGQGADEQFF
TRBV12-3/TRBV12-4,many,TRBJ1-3,CASSLNRGNTIYF
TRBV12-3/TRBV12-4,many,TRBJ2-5,CASRYRDEEEETQYF
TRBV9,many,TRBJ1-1,CASSVIGGTEAFF
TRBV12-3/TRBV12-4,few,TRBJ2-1,CASSLAAGGANEQFF
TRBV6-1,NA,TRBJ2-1,CASSESMGGENFRQFF
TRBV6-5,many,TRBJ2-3,CASSYSTGGTQYF
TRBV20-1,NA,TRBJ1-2,CSAPHGQGVNYGYTF
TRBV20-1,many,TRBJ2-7,CSARPEDHHEQYF
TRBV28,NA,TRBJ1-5,CASSRFSDRDNQPQHF
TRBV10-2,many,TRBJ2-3,CASSESLAGADTQYF
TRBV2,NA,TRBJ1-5,CASSAPGAYQPQHF
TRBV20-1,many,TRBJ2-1,CSARPELAGGRGFSNEQFF
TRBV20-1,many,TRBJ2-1,CSATSNRGATDYNEQFF
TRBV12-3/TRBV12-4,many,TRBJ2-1,CASTSGTEQFF
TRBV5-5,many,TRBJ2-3,CASSPGSGPGTDTQYF
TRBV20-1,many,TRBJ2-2,CSATRQGDIGELFF
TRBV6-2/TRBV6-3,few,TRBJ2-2,CASSLNRGIGELFF
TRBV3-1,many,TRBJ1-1,CASSLTWGANTEAFF
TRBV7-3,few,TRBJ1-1,CASSLTVVRAESEAFF
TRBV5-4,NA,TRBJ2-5,CASSVGGRETQYF
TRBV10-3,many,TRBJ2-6,CAISGLRGLGANVLTF
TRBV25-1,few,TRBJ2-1,CASSEPGNSYNEQFF
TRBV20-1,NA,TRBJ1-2,CSAPKKAGRTDGYTF
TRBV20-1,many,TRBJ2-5,CSAPWGDSETQYF
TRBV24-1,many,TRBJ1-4,CATSEPGTGTNEKLFF
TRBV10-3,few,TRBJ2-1,CATRAQESEQFF
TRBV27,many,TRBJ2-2,CASSMSGELFF
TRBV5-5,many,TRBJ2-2,CASSSEGQLTGELFF